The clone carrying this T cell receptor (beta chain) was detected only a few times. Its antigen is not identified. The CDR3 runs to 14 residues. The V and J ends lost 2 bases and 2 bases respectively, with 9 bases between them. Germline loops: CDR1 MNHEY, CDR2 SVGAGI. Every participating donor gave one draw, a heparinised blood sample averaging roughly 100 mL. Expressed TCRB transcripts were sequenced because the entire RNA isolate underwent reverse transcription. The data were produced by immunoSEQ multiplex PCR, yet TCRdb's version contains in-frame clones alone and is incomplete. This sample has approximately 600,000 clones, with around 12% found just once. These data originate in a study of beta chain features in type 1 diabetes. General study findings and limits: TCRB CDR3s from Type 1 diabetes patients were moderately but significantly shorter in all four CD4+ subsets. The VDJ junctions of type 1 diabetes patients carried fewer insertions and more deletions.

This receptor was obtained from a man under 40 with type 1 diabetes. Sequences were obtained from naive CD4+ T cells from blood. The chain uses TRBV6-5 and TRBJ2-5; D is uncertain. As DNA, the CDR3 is TGTGCCAGCAGTTACATGGGTTATCAAGAGACCCAGTACTTC. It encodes CASSYMGYQETQYF.